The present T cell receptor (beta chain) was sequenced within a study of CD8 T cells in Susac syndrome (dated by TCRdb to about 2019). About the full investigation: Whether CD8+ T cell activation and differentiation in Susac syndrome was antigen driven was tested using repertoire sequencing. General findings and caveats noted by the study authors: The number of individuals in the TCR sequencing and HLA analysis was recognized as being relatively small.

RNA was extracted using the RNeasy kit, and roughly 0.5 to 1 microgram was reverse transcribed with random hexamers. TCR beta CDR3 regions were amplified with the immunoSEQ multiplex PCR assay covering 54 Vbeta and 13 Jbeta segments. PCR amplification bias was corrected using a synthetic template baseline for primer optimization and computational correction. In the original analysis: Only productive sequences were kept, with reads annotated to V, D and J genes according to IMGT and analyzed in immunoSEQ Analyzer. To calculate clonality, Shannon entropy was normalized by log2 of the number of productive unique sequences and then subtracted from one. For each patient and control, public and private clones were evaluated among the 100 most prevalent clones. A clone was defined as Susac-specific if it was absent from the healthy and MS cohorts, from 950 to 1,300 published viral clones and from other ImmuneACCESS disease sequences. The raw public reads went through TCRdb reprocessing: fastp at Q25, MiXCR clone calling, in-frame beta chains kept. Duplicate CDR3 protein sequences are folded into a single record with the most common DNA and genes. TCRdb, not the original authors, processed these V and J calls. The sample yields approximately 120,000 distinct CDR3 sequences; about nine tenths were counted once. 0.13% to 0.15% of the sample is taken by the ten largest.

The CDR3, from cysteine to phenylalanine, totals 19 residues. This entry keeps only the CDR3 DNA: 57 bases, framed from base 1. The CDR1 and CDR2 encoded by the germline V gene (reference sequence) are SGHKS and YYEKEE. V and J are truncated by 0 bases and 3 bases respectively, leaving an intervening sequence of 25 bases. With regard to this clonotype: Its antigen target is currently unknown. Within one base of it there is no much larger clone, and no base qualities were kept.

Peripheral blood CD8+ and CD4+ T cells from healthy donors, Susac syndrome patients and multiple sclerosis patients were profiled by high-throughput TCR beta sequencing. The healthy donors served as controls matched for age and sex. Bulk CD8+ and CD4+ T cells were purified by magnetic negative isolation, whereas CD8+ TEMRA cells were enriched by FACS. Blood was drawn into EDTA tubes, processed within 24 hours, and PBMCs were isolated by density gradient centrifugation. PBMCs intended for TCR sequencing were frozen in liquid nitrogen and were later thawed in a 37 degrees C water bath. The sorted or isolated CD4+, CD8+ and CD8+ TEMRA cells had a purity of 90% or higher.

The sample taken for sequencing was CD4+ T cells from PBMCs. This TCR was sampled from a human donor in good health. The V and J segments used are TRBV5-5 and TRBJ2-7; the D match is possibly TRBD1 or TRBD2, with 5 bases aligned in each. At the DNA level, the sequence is TGTGCCAGCAGCTTGGGCCGTATCTCTGTGAGGGGCAGCATCTACGAGCAGTACTTC. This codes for CASSLGRISVRGSIYEQYF.